The 27 T cell receptor beta chains in this list originate from one sample, sequenced in a study of T cell responses to AZD1222 COVID-19 vaccine. Profiling relied on immunoSEQ multiplex PCR, and the TCRdb table lists in-frame clones only, not all of them. The table has about 49,000 clones, more than 60% seen once; the top ten hold roughly 20%. The input for sequencing was peripheral blood, taken on day 0 of MenACWY control vaccination. Receptors were obtained from an adult in good health.

This clone came up a few times. The V and J genes are TRBV6-4 and TRBJ2-1, with TRBD1 matching over 9 bases. This CDR3 spans 15 amino acids. Per germline, CDR1 MRHNA and CDR2 SNTAGT. Trimming removed 5 bases from V and 0 bases from J; junction bases left unmatched: 2. The CDR3 nucleotides are TGTGCCAGCAGTCCGGGACAGGGCTCCTACAATGAGCAGTTCTTC. This translates into CASSPGQGSYNEQFF.

In the case of this clone: Other nucleotide sequences from this sample produce the same CDR3. The CDR3 region is CASSPQGQANTEAFF. CDR3 sequence (DNA): TGTGCCAGCTCACCACAGGGACAGGCCAACACTGAAGCTTTCTTT. The rearrangement joins TRBV18 to TRBJ1-1; 8 nucleotides align to TRBD1. The germline gives CDR1 KGHSH, CDR2 LQKENI. There are 15 residues in the CDR3. The V and J ends lost 1 base and 2 bases, in that order; junction bases with no gene match: 3.

This rearrangement joins TRBV18 to TRBJ2-2; TRBD1 agrees at 9 bases. CDR1 and CDR2 from the germline V gene are KGHSH and LQKENI. With 4 bases clipped from V and 4 bases from J, the junction kept 4 bases outside the gene matches. This CDR3 is 15 amino acids long. CDR3 sequence (DNA): TGTGCCAGCTCACTAGGGACAGGGTTCACCGGGGAGCTGTTTTTT. Amino acid sequence: CASSLGTGFTGELFF.

The chain employs TRBV24-1 and TRBJ2-1, with 8 bases aligning to TRBD2. Germline CDR1 and CDR2: KGHDR and SFDVKD. CDR3 length: 14 amino acids. V was pared by 4 bases and J by 9 bases, with 7 bases of the junction left unmatched. The DNA for the CDR3 is TGTGCCACCAGTGACTACAAAGCGGGAGCTGAGCAGTTCTTC. It translates to CATSDYKAGAEQFF.

The chain recombines TRBV11-2 with TRBJ1-3, with unresolved D. The CDR3 is 13 residues long. Germline loops: CDR1 SGHAT, CDR2 FQNNGV. Trimming removed 6 bases at V and 0 bases at J, with 6 bases between. The chain's CDR3 is CASRLRSGNTIYF. The CDR3 coding sequence is TGTGCCAGCAGATTACGCTCTGGAAACACCATATATTTT.

This clone was seen a single time. CDR3 coding DNA: TGTGCCAGCTCACCAAAGGGGGGACTGATGTCCTACAATGAGCAGTTCTTC. Translating it yields CASSPKGGLMSYNEQFF. The chain joins TRBV18 to TRBJ2-1; the D gene could be TRBD1 or TRBD2 (6 bases each). Germline V gives CDR1 KGHSH, CDR2 LQKENI. This CDR3 contains 17 residues. The ends were cut back, 2 bases at V and 1 base at J, with 15 bases in the middle.

The chain carries TRBV11-2 and TRBJ1-6; TRBD1 matches at 7 bases. Germline values: CDR1 SGHAT, CDR2 FQNNGV. V was pared by 0 bases and J by 10 bases, with 6 bases of the junction left unmatched. The CDR3 contains 15 residues. CDR3 region: CASSLEQGLVSPLHF. CDR3 coding DNA: TGTGCCAGCAGCTTAGAACAGGGGCTAGTCTCACCCCTCCACTTT.

The chain carries TRBV7-9 and TRBJ1-2, with 8 bases fitting TRBD1. The germline V gene has CDR1 SEHNR and CDR2 FQNEAQ (reference sequence). J lost 4 bases, V lost 5 bases, and 18 bases had no gene match. This CDR3 contains 18 residues. The CDR3 coding sequence is TGTGCCAGCAGCCAGAAGGATGGCAGGGGGCGTCGGGCCTATGGCTACACCTTC. It specifies CASSQKDGRGRRAYGYTF.

The gene calls are TRBV2 and TRBJ1-3, with D perhaps TRBD1 (6 bases). The germline CDR1 and CDR2 sequences are SNHLY and FYNNEI. V lost 5 bases, J lost 0 bases, and 11 bases lay in between. The CDR3 extends over 15 amino acids. CDR3 DNA: TGTGCCAGCAGTCTGGACAGTTTCTCTGGAAACACCATATATTTT. This gives the protein CASSLDSFSGNTIYF.

The chain has TRBV19 and TRBJ1-4; a weak D match, TRBD1 (5 bases). This CDR3 has 14 amino acids. The V end was cut by 7 bases, the J end by 6 bases, with 15 bases between. Looked up from germline, CDR1 is LNHDA and CDR2 is SQIVND (reference sequence). This CDR3 reads CASTPGSGYEKLFF. DNA of the CDR3: TGTGCCAGTACTCCAGGGTCCGGATATGAAAAACTGTTTTTT.

This rearrangement joins TRBV20-1 to TRBJ2-1; 8 bases line up with TRBD2. The CDR3 covers 15 residues. The V segment lost 6 bases and the J segment 8 bases; nucleotides outside the gene matches: 15. The germline V gene has CDR1 DFQATT and CDR2 SNEGSKA (reference sequence). The chain's CDR3 is CSASESERGGDEQFF. CDR3 in DNA: TGCAGTGCGAGTGAATCGGAACGGGGGGGCGATGAGCAGTTCTTC.

The chain recombines TRBV7-8 with TRBJ2-1; D is unresolved. CDR3 length: 13 residues. V gave up 2 bases and J gave up 8 bases, with 10 bases separating them. Germline V gene sequence: CDR1 SGHVS, CDR2 FQNEAQ. The CDR3 coding sequence is TGTGCCAGCAGCTTATGGGTTTTTGATGAGCAGTTCTTC. This encodes CASSLWVFDEQFF.

The chain carries TRBV7-2 and TRBJ1-6, with 7 bases matching TRBD1. From germline, CDR1 is SGHTA and CDR2 FQGNSA. The V and J ends lost 0 bases and 8 bases, in that order; junction bases with no gene match: 7. The length of the CDR3 is 16 residues. The CDR3 here is CASSLALGTVHSPLHF. The CDR3 bases are TGTGCCAGCAGCTTAGCATTGGGGACAGTCCATTCACCCCTCCACTTT.

This clone was recorded once. The V and J genes are TRBV2 and TRBJ1-3; no reliable D call. V lost 3 bases and J lost 0, with 21 bases in between. CDR1 SNHLY and CDR2 FYNNEI come from the germline V gene. The CDR3 covers 19 residues. In DNA form, the CDR3 reads TGTGCCAGCAGTGATTTTGGAGGGCTGGGTCCGAGCTCTGGAAACACCATATATTTT. Its protein product is CASSDFGGLGPSSGNTIYF.

This rearrangement joins TRBV3-1 (or the pseudogene TRBV3-2) to TRBJ2-2, with 7 bases lining up with TRBD1. Germline CDR1 LGHDT, CDR2 YNNKEL (reference sequence). J lost 11 bases, V lost 6 bases, and 6 bases had no gene match. The CDR3 is 12 amino acids. The CDR3 region is CASRTNRGELFF. The CDR3 DNA reads TGTGCCAGCAGGACGAACAGGGGTGAGCTGTTTTTT.

This clone was found once. The chain links TRBV4-1 to TRBJ2-2, with TRBD1 matching over 10 bases. J lost 4 bases, V lost 4 bases, and 3 bases had no gene match. CDR3 length: 15 residues. Germline V CDR1 and CDR2: MGHRA, YSYEKL. The CDR3 DNA reads TGCGCCAGCAGCCGGACAGGGGGTACCACCGGGGAGCTGTTTTTT. Translated, it gives CASSRTGGTTGELFF.

Only one count was recorded for this clone. J is TRBJ2-1 and V is TRBV5-4; D is unresolved. Trimming left V 3 bases short and J 0 bases short, with 10 bases between. The CDR3 runs to 15 residues. Per the germline V gene, CDR1 is SGHNT and CDR2 is YYREEE (reference sequence). CDR3 nucleotide sequence: TGTGCCAGCAGCTCCCTCCCCCGCTCCTACAATGAGCAGTTCTTC. Residues: CASSSLPRSYNEQFF.

CDR3 protein: CASSLVAGAADTQYF. The DNA for the CDR3 is TGCGCCAGCAGCTTGGTTGCGGGAGCTGCAGATACGCAGTATTTT. This rearrangement joins TRBV5-1 to TRBJ2-3, with 7 positions matching TRBD2. From germline, CDR1 is SGHRS and CDR2 YFSETQ. CDR3 length: 15 residues. V trimming: 0 bases; J trimming: 4 bases; junction bases outside the gene matches: 5.

The chain carries TRBV2 and TRBJ1-6; D unclear. This CDR3 has 15 amino acids. V gave up 4 bases and J gave up 5 bases, with 12 bases separating them. The germline V gene has CDR1 SNHLY and CDR2 FYNNEI. The CDR3, as DNA: TGTGCCAGCAGTGGCCGCCAGGCGGATAATTCACCCCTCCACTTT. Translating gives CASSGRQADNSPLHF.

This chain links TRBV7-9 with TRBJ2-3, with D perhaps assigned TRBD1 or TRBD2 (6 bases each). The CDR3 is made up of 13 amino acids. Germline assignment: CDR1 SEHNR and CDR2 FQNEAQ (reference sequence). Trimming removed 5 bases at V and 4 bases at J, with 10 bases between. CDR3 sequence (DNA): TGTGCCAGCAGCCCTGGGGGGCCAGATACGCAGTATTTT. Residues: CASSPGGPDTQYF. The entire variable domain, with the rest obtained from reference TRBV7-9 and TRBJ2-3, is as follows: DTGVSQNPRHKITKRGQNVTFRCDPISEHNRLYWYRQTLGQGPEFLTYFQNEAQLEKSRLLSDRFSAERPKGSFSTLEIQRTEQGDSAMYLCASSPGGPDTQYFGPGTRLTVL.

This rearrangement joins TRBV19 to TRBJ2-7; 11 bases fit TRBD2. The junction had 4 bases not matched to a gene; V was cut back by 3 bases and J by 3 bases. Germline CDR1 reads LNHDA; CDR2 reads SQIVND (reference sequence). This CDR3 contains 15 residues. The CDR3 protein is CASSIGTSGIYEQYF. The CDR3 DNA reads as TGTGCCAGTAGTATTGGGACTAGCGGTATCTACGAGCAGTACTTC.

The V and J genes are TRBV11-2 and TRBJ1-2; unclear D gene. V gave up 1 base and J gave up 7 bases, with 13 bases separating them. Germline CDR1 and CDR2: SGHAT and FQNNGV. CDR3 length: 14 amino acids. The CDR3 here is CASSLGYGVTGYTF. CDR3 coding DNA: TGTGCCAGCAGCTTAGGTTACGGCGTCACTGGCTACACCTTC.

The chain carries TRBV7-2 and TRBJ2-5; 8 nucleotides agree with TRBD2. This CDR3 is built from 14 residues. The V gene's germline CDR1 is SGHTA and CDR2 FQGNSA. Trimming cost V 5 bases and J 1 base; bases outside gene matches: 3. The chain's CDR3 is CASSRGGFQETQYF. CDR3 coding DNA: TGTGCCAGCAGCCGGGGGGGTTTCCAAGAGACCCAGTACTTC. The full variable domain, rest sourced from reference TRBV7-2 and TRBJ2-5, is GAGVSQSPSNKVTEKGKDVELRCDPISGHTALYWYRQSLGQGLEFLIYFQGNSAPDKSGLPSDRFSAERTGGSVSTLTIQRTQQEDSAVYLCASSRGGFQETQYFGPGTRLLVL.

This sequence joins TRBV25-1 and TRBJ1-2; D not resolved. The CDR3 consists of 13 residues. V was shortened by 3 bases and J by 5 bases, with 10 bases between the two germline ends. Per the germline V gene, CDR1 is MGHDK and CDR2 is SYGVNS. As DNA, the CDR3 is TGTGCCAGCAGTGATCCAGGAGCGTATGGCTACACCTTC. Translation gives CASSDPGAYGYTF.

The gene calls are TRBV30 and TRBJ2-2; D uncertain. The CDR3 consists of 13 residues. Trimming took 0 bases from V and 1 from J, leaving 3 bases between them. Germline values: CDR1 GTSNPN, CDR2 SVGIG (reference sequence). As DNA, the CDR3 is TGTGCCTGGAGTGTGGGGAACACCGGGGAGCTGTTTTTT. Translation gives CAWSVGNTGELFF.

CDR3 residues: CASRGLAGGYYNEQFF. CDR3 coding DNA: TGTGCCAGCAGGGGACTAGCGGGAGGGTACTACAATGAGCAGTTCTTC. This rearrangement joins TRBV2 to TRBJ2-1; 16 bases agree with TRBD2. With V trimmed by 6 bases and J by 3 bases, 2 bases remained unmatched. In germline, CDR1 is SNHLY, CDR2 FYNNEI. The CDR3 loop spans 16 amino acids.

The chain links TRBV2 to TRBJ2-4; the D gene is possibly TRBD2 (6 bases). The CDR3 consists of 13 residues. The V end lost 1 base, the J end lost 15 bases, and 16 bases lay between the germline ends. Per germline, CDR1 SNHLY and CDR2 FYNNEI. The CDR3 is CASSEDHRMGGYF. The DNA of the CDR3 is TGTGCCAGCAGTGAAGATCACCGCATGGGAGGGTACTTC.